This T cell receptor (beta chain) was obtained from a study of blood T cell repertoires in COVID-19. The CDR3 has 17 residues. V lost 3 bases, J lost 0 bases, and 8 bases stayed unmatched. Germline V gives CDR1 ENHRY, CDR2 SYGVKD. The assay was immunoSEQ multiplex PCR, and TCRdb's table has in-frame clones only and misses some. The sample records over 150,000 clones, about 85% being singletons. This clone appeared once. The TCR was taken from a man aged 35 to 55 with acute or convalescent COVID-19. Sequenced input: peripheral blood. This sequence joins TRBV10-3 and TRBJ1-3, with TRBD1 identical over 7 bases. Here the CDR3 DNA reads TGTGCCATCAGTGATAGGGGACAGTTACACTCTGGAAACACCATATATTTT. Translation gives CAISDRGQLHSGNTIYF.